What follows are 11 T cell receptor beta chains derived from one specimen sequenced in a study of regulatory T cells in long-lasting Graves disease. Indicated time point: persistent/refractory GD, antithyroid drugs over 5 years with positive TRAb. The authors made the TCR library using RNA they extracted from PBMCs. The TCR beta library used iRepertoire HTBI primers with Arm-PCR amplification of CDR3. TCRdb ran MiXCR on the multiplex PCR reads and lists one entry per CDR3 protein. The sample lists about 660,000 distinct CDR3 sequences; around 32% were seen once. Material: peripheral blood mononuclear cells (PBMCs), obtained when the disease was refractory, from a patient treated with antithyroid drugs. The receptors stem from a female donor with Graves disease.

This clonotype was counted only a few times. The V gene is TRBV30, the J gene TRBJ1-1; 9 nucleotides agree with TRBD1. The germline CDR1 and CDR2 sequences are GTSNPN and SVGIG (reference sequence). The CDR3 consists of 14 residues. V shed 0 bases and J 3 bases; nucleotides not matched to a gene: 2. In DNA form, the CDR3 reads TGTGCCTGGAGTGTTGGGACAGGGTACACTGAAGCTTTCTTT. Amino acids: CAWSVGTGYTEAFF.

For this clonotype: At one of its ends the junction is not consistent with the germline gene, which may arise from a read error. The chain recombines TRBV12-3 or TRBV12-4 with TRBJ1-3; D is uncertain. The CDR3 spans 14 residues. The CDR3 loop reads CASSLESSGNTLYF. CDR3 bases: TGTGCCAGCAGTTTAGAAAGCTCTGGAAACACCCTATATTTT.

J is TRBJ1-4 and V is TRBV20-1; unclear D gene. The germline V and J ends were trimmed by 6 bases and 0 bases, with 17 bases remaining between them. CDR3 length: 16 residues. Germline CDR1 is DFQATT and CDR2 is SNEGSKA (reference sequence). The CDR3 DNA follows: TGCAGTGCCCAGAAGCCACGGGAGCCAACTAATGAAAAACTGTTTTTT. It codes for CSAQKPREPTNEKLFF.

CDR3 protein: CASRSSGKNTEAFF. CDR3 bases: TGTGCCAGCCGGAGTTCGGGTAAGAACACTGAAGCTTTCTTT. The chain joins TRBV6-1 to TRBJ1-1, with D hard to call. Between the trimmed V and J ends, which lost 8 bases and 1 base, there was a span of 14 bases. The germline V gene encodes CDR1 MNHNS and CDR2 SASEGT. The CDR3 has 14 residues.

In this sample, this clonotype turned up a few times. V and J are TRBV27 and TRBJ2-5; 11 bases are a match to TRBD2. CDR1 is MNHEY and CDR2 is SMNVEV in the germline V gene (reference sequence). The CDR3 has 16 amino acids. Losses at the gene ends were 3 bases for V and 2 bases for J; bases not matched to a gene: 5. As DNA, the CDR3 is TGTGCCAGCAGTTTTGGGACTAGCGGATCTCAAGAGACCCAGTACTTC. It translates to CASSFGTSGSQETQYF.

With regard to this clonotype: With only one base between it and a far larger clone, this is likely a read error. The J gene is TRBJ2-5, the V gene TRBV20-1; maybe TRBD2 (5 bases). The J call may be mistaken, given a closer DNA end match to TRBJ2-4. The germline gives CDR1 DFQATT, CDR2 SNEGSKA (reference sequence). CDR3 length: 13 residues. The CDR3 here is CRARRSFMDIQYF. The DNA for the CDR3 is TGCAGAGCGAGGAGGAGTTTTATGGACATTCAGTACTTC.

In its sample, this clonotype was seen many times. This chain joins TRBV5-1 and TRBJ1-2; D unclear. The CDR3 length is 13 residues. V was clipped by 4 bases and J by 4 bases, with 11 bases between them. Germline V gives CDR1 SGHRS, CDR2 YFSETQ. In DNA, the CDR3 is TGCGCCAGCAGCCCCGACCGAAGCTATGGCTACACCTTC. Its translation is CASSPDRSYGYTF.

Many counts were recorded for this clonotype. The chain couples TRBV11-1 to TRBJ2-7, with D tentatively TRBD1 or TRBD2 (5 bases each). The germline CDR1 and CDR2 sequences are SGHAT and FQDESV (reference sequence). The CDR3 runs to 16 residues. Trimming pared 3 bases from V and 2 bases from J, leaving 17 bases between. CDR3 residues: CASSLVGAASTYEQYF. CDR3 nucleotide sequence: TGTGCCAGCAGCTTGGTCGGGGCAGCCTCAACCTACGAGCAGTACTTC.

The chain joins TRBV7-3 to TRBJ2-2, with TRBD2 as a possible D gene (5 bases). Trimming removed 5 bases from V and 6 bases from J, with 16 bases in between. Germline CDR1 reads SGHTA; CDR2 reads FQGTGA. CDR3 length equals 15 residues. Written as DNA, the CDR3 is TGTGCCAGCAGCCCTTTGGCCTCGAGGGCCGGGGAGCTGTTTTTT. This codes for CASSPLASRAGELFF. Variable domain in full (rest from reference TRBV7-3 and TRBJ2-2): GAGVSQTPSNKVTEKGKYVELRCDPISGHTALYWYRQSLGQGPEFLIYFQGTGAADDSGLPNDRFFAVRPEGSVSTLKIQRTERGDSAVYLCASSPLASRAGELFFGEGSRLTVL.

This clonotype has more than one count but fewer than ten. V and J are TRBV5-4 and TRBJ1-2; no definite D call. V was shortened by 2 bases and J by 4 bases, with 12 bases between the two germline ends. The CDR3 spans 14 residues. The germline gives CDR1 SGHNT, CDR2 YYREEE (reference sequence). The CDR3 protein is CASSFFRSSYGYTF. The CDR3 nucleotides read TGTGCCAGCAGCTTTTTCCGCAGCTCCTATGGCTACACCTTC.

In regard to this clonotype: With a much larger clone just one base away, this may be a read error. The V call is TRBV6-2 or TRBV6-3, the J call TRBJ2-5; 7 bases match TRBD2. Germline V CDR1 and CDR2: MNHEY, SVGEGT. There are 16 residues in the CDR3. The J segment lost 2 bases and the V segment lost 5 bases, leaving 11 bases of the junction unmatched. The CDR3 sequence is CASSEWGAGAQETQYF. CDR3 bases: TGTGCCAGCAGTGAATGGGGTGCGGGAGCTCAAGAGACCCAGTACTTC.